This is a list of T cell receptor beta chains from one sample in a study of T-cell memory formation after mild COVID-19. Using its own MiXCR run on the 5' RACE reads, TCRdb lists one record per CDR3 protein. Of under 250,000 distinct CDR3 sequences in the sample, approximately 10% were seen once. Sequencing was carried out using PBMCs or a T cell subset sorted from them (not recorded which). These receptors were collected from a man in his late teens or twenties who had mild COVID-19 (a few samples of this study predate the infection). Cell type and time point are not known. CDR3s include the opening cysteine and the closing phenylalanine or tryptophan. The order of the fields is J gene, D gene, V gene, CDR3 protein. The D gene is left open where the match is weak.

j_call: TRBJ1-1
d_call: NA
v_call: TRBV7-8
cdr3_aa: CASSSRALGDGNTEAFF

j_call: TRBJ1-3
d_call: TRBD1
v_call: TRBV5-1
cdr3_aa: CASSPGQGRNTIYF

j_call: TRBJ1-1
d_call: NA
v_call: TRBV12-3/TRBV12-4
cdr3_aa: CASREGQPTGNTEAFF

j_call: TRBJ2-7
d_call: NA
v_call: TRBV7-3
cdr3_aa: CASSSADGYEQYF

j_call: TRBJ2-6
d_call: NA
v_call: TRBV6-1
cdr3_aa: CASSDWGSWSGANVLTF

j_call: TRBJ2-3
d_call: TRBD2
v_call: TRBV24-1
cdr3_aa: CATSGRGLAGRTDTQYF

j_call: TRBJ1-2
d_call: NA
v_call: TRBV3-1
cdr3_aa: CASSLRTGGYTF

j_call: TRBJ2-3
d_call: NA
v_call: TRBV20-1
cdr3_aa: CSYGVDTQYF

j_call: TRBJ2-1
d_call: TRBD2
v_call: TRBV4-2
cdr3_aa: CASSQGAGGLDEQFF

j_call: TRBJ1-6
d_call: TRBD1
v_call: TRBV7-2
cdr3_aa: CASSSRDRLNSPLHF

j_call: TRBJ1-3
d_call: NA
v_call: TRBV11-2
cdr3_aa: CASSRNPKGLSGNTIYF

j_call: TRBJ2-1
d_call: NA
v_call: TRBV7-9
cdr3_aa: CASSLAQAGNEQFF

j_call: TRBJ2-5
d_call: NA
v_call: TRBV6-5
cdr3_aa: CASSYVAQSGVETQYF

j_call: TRBJ2-4
d_call: TRBD1
v_call: TRBV27
cdr3_aa: CASSLLGQGLNIQYF

j_call: TRBJ2-3
d_call: NA
v_call: TRBV5-1
cdr3_aa: CASSLDTATDTQYF

j_call: TRBJ2-7
d_call: TRBD1
v_call: TRBV7-9
cdr3_aa: CASSLPMGQGAGEQYF

j_call: TRBJ2-5
d_call: TRBD2
v_call: TRBV7-3
cdr3_aa: CASSAAGGSGETQYF

j_call: TRBJ2-3
d_call: NA
v_call: TRBV4-1
cdr3_aa: CASSQEPGMDTQYF

j_call: TRBJ1-4
d_call: NA
v_call: TRBV4-3
cdr3_aa: CASSQEGGAVPTNEKLFF

j_call: TRBJ1-6
d_call: NA
v_call: TRBV3-1
cdr3_aa: CASSQNEGLTLHF

j_call: TRBJ1-5
d_call: NA
v_call: TRBV10-3
cdr3_aa: CAISEQAGRVNQPQHF

j_call: TRBJ1-5
d_call: NA
v_call: TRBV6-6
cdr3_aa: CASRPLDQPQHF

j_call: TRBJ1-2
d_call: TRBD1
v_call: TRBV7-9
cdr3_aa: CASSLRQGWGYTF

j_call: TRBJ1-4
d_call: TRBD1
v_call: TRBV15
cdr3_aa: CATSRDFDRAEKLFF

j_call: TRBJ2-2
d_call: NA
v_call: TRBV12-3/TRBV12-4
cdr3_aa: CASSLGAGRNTGELFF

j_call: TRBJ2-3
d_call: NA
v_call: TRBV6-6
cdr3_aa: CASSPSGGFADTQYF

j_call: TRBJ2-1
d_call: TRBD1
v_call: TRBV5-1
cdr3_aa: CASRDRGYYNEQFF

j_call: TRBJ2-7
d_call: NA
v_call: TRBV30
cdr3_aa: CAWTQANYEQYF

j_call: TRBJ2-5
d_call: NA
v_call: TRBV11-3
cdr3_aa: CASSLGSQETQYF

j_call: TRBJ2-7
d_call: NA
v_call: TRBV7-9
cdr3_aa: CASSLRGVGEQYF

j_call: TRBJ2-1
d_call: TRBD1
v_call: TRBV18
cdr3_aa: CASSPPPRGNEQFF

j_call: TRBJ2-3
d_call: TRBD1
v_call: TRBV5-5
cdr3_aa: CASSWIGTELADTQYF

j_call: TRBJ2-1
d_call: NA
v_call: TRBV7-2
cdr3_aa: CASSWSQAEQFF

j_call: TRBJ2-1
d_call: TRBD2
v_call: TRBV12-3/TRBV12-4
cdr3_aa: CASSSSGGANEQFF

j_call: TRBJ2-3
d_call: TRBD2
v_call: TRBV7-9
cdr3_aa: CASSFIAGGPVGTDTQYF

j_call: TRBJ2-1
d_call: NA
v_call: TRBV6-5
cdr3_aa: CDSSQGRGTYNEQFF

j_call: TRBJ2-6
d_call: TRBD2
v_call: TRBV12-3/TRBV12-4
cdr3_aa: CASNLGGSGANVLTF

j_call: TRBJ2-1
d_call: TRBD2
v_call: TRBV6-2/TRBV6-3
cdr3_aa: CASSLRGGGYNEQFF

j_call: TRBJ2-3
d_call: NA
v_call: TRBV12-3/TRBV12-4
cdr3_aa: CASSSLDTQYF

j_call: TRBJ1-2
d_call: TRBD1
v_call: TRBV7-9
cdr3_aa: CASSLAAGTGDYGYTF

j_call: TRBJ1-3
d_call: NA
v_call: TRBV6-5
cdr3_aa: CASSYSSGHSSTIYF

j_call: TRBJ2-1
d_call: TRBD1
v_call: TRBV6-1
cdr3_aa: CASSEEWDRAKPQFF

j_call: TRBJ1-1
d_call: TRBD1
v_call: TRBV6-6
cdr3_aa: CASSRDRVYGAFF

j_call: TRBJ1-2
d_call: TRBD1
v_call: TRBV12-3/TRBV12-4
cdr3_aa: CASSTGATNYGYTF

j_call: TRBJ2-1
d_call: NA
v_call: TRBV20-1
cdr3_aa: CSVYYPSSYNEQFF

j_call: TRBJ2-5
d_call: TRBD2
v_call: TRBV5-6
cdr3_aa: CASSFVQGTSAGETQYF

j_call: TRBJ2-2
d_call: NA
v_call: TRBV20-1
cdr3_aa: CSARDFRASGELFF

j_call: TRBJ2-2
d_call: NA
v_call: TRBV27
cdr3_aa: CASSLGAGNTGELFF

j_call: TRBJ2-1
d_call: NA
v_call: TRBV7-3
cdr3_aa: CASSLLSGYNEQFF

j_call: TRBJ2-1
d_call: NA
v_call: TRBV29-1
cdr3_aa: CSVVKSSYNEQFF

j_call: TRBJ2-5
d_call: NA
v_call: TRBV29-1
cdr3_aa: CSVEDRSGARVGTQYF

j_call: TRBJ2-4
d_call: NA
v_call: TRBV20-1
cdr3_aa: CSGGGAGQAKNIQYF

j_call: TRBJ1-5
d_call: TRBD1
v_call: TRBV7-9
cdr3_aa: CASSSDRGPNQPQHF

j_call: TRBJ2-1
d_call: TRBD1
v_call: TRBV20-1
cdr3_aa: CSAQTGTGESWHEQFF

j_call: TRBJ1-1
d_call: NA
v_call: TRBV4-1
cdr3_aa: CASSQARGGTEAFF

j_call: TRBJ1-1
d_call: NA
v_call: TRBV7-9
cdr3_aa: CASGTRNTEAFF

j_call: TRBJ2-1
d_call: NA
v_call: TRBV5-1
cdr3_aa: CASSLELGYNEQFF

j_call: TRBJ2-2
d_call: TRBD2
v_call: TRBV3-1
cdr3_aa: CASSRGGATDTGELFF

j_call: TRBJ2-6
d_call: NA
v_call: TRBV5-1
cdr3_aa: CASSWGTSNSGANVLTF

j_call: TRBJ2-6
d_call: NA
v_call: TRBV12-3/TRBV12-4
cdr3_aa: CASSSYGANVLTF